This T cell receptor beta chain was recovered during a study of blood T cell repertoires in COVID-19. Overall study: Collection of acute and convalescent COVID-19 samples took place in the United States, Italy and Spain. PBMCs, B-cell-depleted T cells, or T cells provided the cDNA or gDNA that made up the material.

Participants, roughly 18 to 90 years old, spanned fewer than 25 US areas. In the original workflow: Reference gene primer amplification yielded estimated nucleated cell counts. Assay used: immunoSEQ multiplex PCR; TCRdb lists only in-frame clones, some missing. That table furnishes V, J and clone size, whereas the DNA furnished D and trimming. Here the sample spans around 250,000 clones, approximately 89% being singletons. Germline V gene lookup returns CDR1 SGHTA and CDR2 FQGTGA. CDR3 size: 16 residues. The J segment lost 4 bases and the V segment lost 5 bases, leaving 10 bases of the junction unmatched.

Sequenced: PBMCs or T cells enriched from blood (not recorded which). The sequence derives from a woman aged 40-49 years with acute COVID-19. The chain has TRBV7-3 and TRBJ2-2; 7 bases match TRBD2. In DNA, the CDR3 is TGTGCCAGCAGCCCCGATTTCGGGAGGCTCACCGGGGAGCTGTTTTTT. Translating gives CASSPDFGRLTGELFF.